This T cell receptor (beta chain) was captured in a study of blood T cells in healthy people across ages. Total RNA extracted from each sample amounted to at least 5.5 micrograms. Per germline, CDR1 MNHEY and CDR2 SMNVEV (reference sequence). With 4 bases removed from V and 9 bases from J, the gap between germline ends came to 19 bases. CDR3 length equals 16 residues. For the second PCR, which ran for roughly 7 to 11 cycles, a sample-barcoded 5' primer and a J-beta primer mix were used. Each TCR beta cDNA got a 12-nucleotide random molecular identifier. Using its own MiXCR run on the 5' RACE reads, TCRdb lists one record per CDR3 protein. The top ten clones hold about 32% of a sample with fewer than 700,000 distinct CDR3 sequences, around 38% of them seen once.

The clonotype comes from an elderly man in good health. The V and J genes are TRBV27 and TRBJ1-6; D may be TRBD1 (6 bases). Sequencing was done on a sample of blood. CDR3 amino acids: CASSSLLGGRGSPLHF. CDR3 in DNA: TGTGCCAGCAGTTCCTTGCTTGGGGGGCGGGGTTCACCCCTCCACTTT.